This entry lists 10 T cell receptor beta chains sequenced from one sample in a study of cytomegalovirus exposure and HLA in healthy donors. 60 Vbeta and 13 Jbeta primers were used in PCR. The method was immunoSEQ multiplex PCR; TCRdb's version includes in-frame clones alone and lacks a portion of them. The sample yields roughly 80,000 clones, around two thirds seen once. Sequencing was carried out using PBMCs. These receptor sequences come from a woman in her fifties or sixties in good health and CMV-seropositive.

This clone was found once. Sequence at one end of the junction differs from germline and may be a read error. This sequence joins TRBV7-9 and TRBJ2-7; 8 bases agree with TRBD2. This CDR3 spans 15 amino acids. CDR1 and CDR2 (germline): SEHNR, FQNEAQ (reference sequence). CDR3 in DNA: TGTTCCAGCAGCAAGCCGGGACTAGGGACTCGGGAGCAGTACTTC. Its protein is CSSSKPGLGTREQYF.

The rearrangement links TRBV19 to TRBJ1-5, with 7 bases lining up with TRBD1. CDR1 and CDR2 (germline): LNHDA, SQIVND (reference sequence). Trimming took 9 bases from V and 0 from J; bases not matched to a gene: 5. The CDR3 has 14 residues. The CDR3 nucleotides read TGTGCCAGCCAGGGACAGTTTAGCAATCAGCCCCAGCATTTT. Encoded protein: CASQGQFSNQPQHF.

DNA of the CDR3: TGCGCCAGCAGCCCTCGGACAGATACGCAGTATTTT. Translating it yields CASSPRTDTQYF. The chain employs TRBV5-1 and TRBJ2-3; the D is unclear. This CDR3 is 12 amino acids long. CDR1 and CDR2 (germline): SGHRS, YFSETQ. V was pared by 4 bases and J by 3 bases, with 6 bases between.

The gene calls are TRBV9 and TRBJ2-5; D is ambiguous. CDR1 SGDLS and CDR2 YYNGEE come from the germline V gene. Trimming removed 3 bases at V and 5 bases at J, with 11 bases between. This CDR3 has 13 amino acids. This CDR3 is CASSARVRETQYF. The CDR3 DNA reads TGTGCCAGCAGCGCCCGGGTCCGGGAGACCCAGTACTTC.

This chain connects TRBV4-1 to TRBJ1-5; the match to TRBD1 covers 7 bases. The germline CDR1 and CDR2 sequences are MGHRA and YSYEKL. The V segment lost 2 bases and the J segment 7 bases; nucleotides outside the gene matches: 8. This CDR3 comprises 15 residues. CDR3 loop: CASSQLTGSGQPQHF. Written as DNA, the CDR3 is TGCGCCAGCAGCCAACTGACAGGGTCGGGGCAGCCCCAGCATTTT.

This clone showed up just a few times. This chain's CDR3 is CASSWGQGNGEAFF. The CDR3 DNA reads as TGTGCCAGCAGTTGGGGCCAGGGGAATGGTGAAGCTTTCTTT. The chain is built from TRBV6-5 and TRBJ1-1; a weak D match, TRBD1 (6 bases). The CDR3 loop spans 14 amino acids. Between the trimmed V and J ends, which lost 4 bases and 7 bases, there was a span of 16 bases. Germline values: CDR1 MNHEY, CDR2 SVGAGI.

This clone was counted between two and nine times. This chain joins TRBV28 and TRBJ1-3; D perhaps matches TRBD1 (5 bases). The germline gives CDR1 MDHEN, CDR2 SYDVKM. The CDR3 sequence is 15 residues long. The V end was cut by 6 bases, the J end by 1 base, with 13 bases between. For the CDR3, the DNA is TGTGCCAGCAGCCAATACGGGACTTCTGGAAACACCATATATTTT. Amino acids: CASSQYGTSGNTIYF.

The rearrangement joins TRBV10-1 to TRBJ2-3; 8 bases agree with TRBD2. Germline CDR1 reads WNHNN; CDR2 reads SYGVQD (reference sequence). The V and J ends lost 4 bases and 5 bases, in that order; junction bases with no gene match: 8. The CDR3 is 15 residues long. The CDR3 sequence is CASSVRSGEGDTQYF. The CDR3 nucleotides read TGCGCCAGCAGTGTACGTAGCGGGGAGGGAGATACGCAGTATTTT.

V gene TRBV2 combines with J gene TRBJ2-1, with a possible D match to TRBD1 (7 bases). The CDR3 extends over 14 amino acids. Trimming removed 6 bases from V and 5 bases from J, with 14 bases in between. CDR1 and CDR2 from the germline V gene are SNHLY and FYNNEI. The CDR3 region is CASSRGATHNEQFF. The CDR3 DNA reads TGTGCCAGCAGCAGGGGGGCCACCCACAATGAGCAGTTCTTC.

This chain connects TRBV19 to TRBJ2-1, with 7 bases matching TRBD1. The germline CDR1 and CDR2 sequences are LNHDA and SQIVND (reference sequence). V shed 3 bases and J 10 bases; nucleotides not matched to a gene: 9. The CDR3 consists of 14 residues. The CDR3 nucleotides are TGTGCCAGTAGTATTGGGGACAGCCGTGGCGAGCAGTTCTTC. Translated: CASSIGDSRGEQFF.